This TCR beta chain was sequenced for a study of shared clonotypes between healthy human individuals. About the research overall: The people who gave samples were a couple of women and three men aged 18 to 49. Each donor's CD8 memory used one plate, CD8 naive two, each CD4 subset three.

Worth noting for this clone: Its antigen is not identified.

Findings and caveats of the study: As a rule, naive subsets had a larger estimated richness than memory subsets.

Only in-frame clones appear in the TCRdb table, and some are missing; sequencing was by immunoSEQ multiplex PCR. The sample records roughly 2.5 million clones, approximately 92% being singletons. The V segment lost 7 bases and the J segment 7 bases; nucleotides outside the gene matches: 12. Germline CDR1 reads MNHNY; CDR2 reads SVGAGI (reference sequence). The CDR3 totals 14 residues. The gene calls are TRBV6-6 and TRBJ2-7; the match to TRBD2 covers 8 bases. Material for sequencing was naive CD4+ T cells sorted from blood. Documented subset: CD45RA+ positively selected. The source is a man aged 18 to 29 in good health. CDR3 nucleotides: TGTGCCAGCAAAGAGCGGGGGCCCTATGGGGAGCAGTACTTC. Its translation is CASKERGPYGEQYF.